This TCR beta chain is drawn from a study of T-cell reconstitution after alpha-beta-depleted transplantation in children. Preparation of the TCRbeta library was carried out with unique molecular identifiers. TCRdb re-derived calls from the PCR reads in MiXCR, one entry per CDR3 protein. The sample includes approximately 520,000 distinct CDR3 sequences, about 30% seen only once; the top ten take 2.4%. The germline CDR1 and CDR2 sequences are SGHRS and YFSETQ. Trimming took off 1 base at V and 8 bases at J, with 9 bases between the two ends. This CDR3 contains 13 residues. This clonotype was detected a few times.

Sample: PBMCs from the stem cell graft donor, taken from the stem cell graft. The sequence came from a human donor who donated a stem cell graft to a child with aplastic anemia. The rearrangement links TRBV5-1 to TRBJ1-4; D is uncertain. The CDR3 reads CASSLSFGEKLFF. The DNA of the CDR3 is TGCGCCAGCAGCTTGTCTTTTGGGGAAAAACTGTTTTTT.